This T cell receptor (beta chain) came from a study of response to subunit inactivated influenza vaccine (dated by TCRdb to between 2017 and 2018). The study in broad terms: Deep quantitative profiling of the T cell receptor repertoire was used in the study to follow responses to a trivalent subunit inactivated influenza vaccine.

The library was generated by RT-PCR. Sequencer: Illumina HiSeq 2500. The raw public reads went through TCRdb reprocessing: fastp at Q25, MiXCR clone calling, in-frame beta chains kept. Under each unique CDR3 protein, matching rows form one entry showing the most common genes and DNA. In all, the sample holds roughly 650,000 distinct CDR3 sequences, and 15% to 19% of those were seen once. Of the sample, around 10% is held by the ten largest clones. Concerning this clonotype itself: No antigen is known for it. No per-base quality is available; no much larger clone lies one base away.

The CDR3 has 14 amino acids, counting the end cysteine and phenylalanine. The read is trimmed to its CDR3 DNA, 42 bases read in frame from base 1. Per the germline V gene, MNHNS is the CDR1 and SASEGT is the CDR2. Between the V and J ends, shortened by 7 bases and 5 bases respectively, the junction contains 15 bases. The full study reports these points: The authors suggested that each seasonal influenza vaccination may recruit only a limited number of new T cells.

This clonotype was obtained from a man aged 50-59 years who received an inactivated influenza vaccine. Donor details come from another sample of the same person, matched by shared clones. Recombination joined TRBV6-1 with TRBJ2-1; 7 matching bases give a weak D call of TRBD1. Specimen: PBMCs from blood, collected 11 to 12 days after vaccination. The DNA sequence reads TGTGCCAGCAAGGGGACAGCGGGTGACAATGAGCAGTTCTTC. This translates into CASKGTAGDNEQFF.